One and the same sample provided the 8 T cell receptor beta chains below, sequenced in a study of T-cell memory formation after mild COVID-19. MiXCR was run by TCRdb on the 5' RACE reads, yielding one entry per CDR3 protein. The top ten hold roughly 23% of the sample, which has 340,000 or so distinct CDR3 sequences, over 10% seen once. Sequencing input: PBMCs or a T cell subset sorted from them (not recorded which). The origin of the receptors is a man in his late teens or twenties who had mild COVID-19 (a few samples of this study predate the infection). Cell type and time point are not known.

This chain connects TRBV20-1 to TRBJ2-5; tentatively, D is TRBD2 (6 bases). The V gene lost 0 bases and the J gene lost 2 bases, with 13 bases spanning the gap. CDR3 length equals 15 residues. The germline CDR1 and CDR2 sequences are DFQATT and SNEGSKA (reference sequence). This CDR3 is CSARDPREPQETQYF. The CDR3 DNA reads as TGCAGTGCTAGAGACCCCCGGGAGCCGCAAGAGACCCAGTACTTC.

The V call is TRBV4-2, the J call TRBJ1-1; 8 nucleotides line up with TRBD1. This CDR3 has 15 amino acids. Germline CDR1 reads LGHNA; CDR2 reads YNFKEQ. Trimming took 0 bases from V and 10 from J; bases not matched to a gene: 10. CDR3 DNA sequence: TGTGCCAGCAGCCAAGATTTGTCCGGGACAGGCTCAGCTTTCTTT. It codes for CASSQDLSGTGSAFF.

The chain employs TRBV2 and TRBJ2-7; TRBD1 matches 8 bases. The CDR3 contains 12 residues. CDR1 is SNHLY, CDR2 FYNNEI, per germline. V shed 6 bases, J shed 5 bases, and the junction held 3 bases outside the gene matches. The DNA for the CDR3 is TGTGCCAGCAGAGACAGGGGAGACGAGCAGTACTTC. Amino acid sequence: CASRDRGDEQYF. Full variable domain (remainder filled in from reference TRBV2 and TRBJ2-7): EPEVTQTPSHQVTQMGQEVILRCVPISNHLYFYWYRQILGQKVEFLVSFYNNEISEKSEIFDDQFSVERPDGSNFTLKIRSTKLEDSAMYFCASRDRGDEQYFGPGTRLTVT.

V is TRBV7-2 and J is TRBJ2-6; D unclear. The CDR3 length is 14 residues. Germline loops: CDR1 SGHTA, CDR2 FQGNSA. V lost 2 bases, J lost 5 bases, and 7 bases lay in between. The CDR3 bases are TGTGCCAGCAGCTTAACCGGGCGGGCCAACGTCCTGACTTTC. Translating gives CASSLTGRANVLTF.

This clonotype has a count of ten or more. The gene calls are TRBV7-2 and TRBJ2-3; D is undetermined. The CDR3 runs 14 residues. Germline V gene lookup returns CDR1 SGHTA and CDR2 FQGNSA. Trimming pared 0 bases from V and 0 bases from J, leaving 4 bases between. This CDR3 is CASSLAPSTDTQYF. The CDR3 DNA reads TGTGCCAGCAGCTTAGCGCCGAGCACAGATACGCAGTATTTT. The full variable domain, rest sourced from reference TRBV7-2 and TRBJ2-3, is GAGVSQSPSNKVTEKGKDVELRCDPISGHTALYWYRQSLGQGLEFLIYFQGNSAPDKSGLPSDRFSAERTGGSVSTLTIQRTQQEDSAVYLCASSLAPSTDTQYFGPGTRLTVL.

This rearrangement joins TRBV20-1 to TRBJ2-5; 11 bases are a match to TRBD2. Germline V CDR1 and CDR2: DFQATT, SNEGSKA (reference sequence). With V trimmed by 4 bases and J by 5 bases, 6 bases remained unmatched. This CDR3 comprises 14 residues. The CDR3 bases are TGCAGTGCTACCTTTAGCGGGGGGGCGGAGACCCAGTACTTC. Its protein product is CSATFSGGAETQYF.

This clonotype was observed a few times. The chain employs TRBV7-2 and TRBJ2-1; D not certain. CDR3 size: 15 residues. The ends were cut back, 2 bases at V and 5 bases at J, with 13 bases in the middle. Germline values: CDR1 SGHTA, CDR2 FQGNSA. The CDR3 region is CASSLSTYPHNEQFF. The DNA of the CDR3 is TGTGCCAGCAGCTTATCTACCTACCCCCACAATGAGCAGTTCTTC.

The V call is TRBV4-3, the J call TRBJ1-2; D unclear. The CDR3 totals 15 residues. The germline CDR1 and CDR2 sequences are LGHNA and YSLEER. Between the trimmed V and J ends, which lost 0 bases and 8 bases, there was a span of 16 bases. CDR3 coding DNA: TGCGCCAGCAGCCAAGATCCCGGCGGACTAGGGGGCTACACCTTC. Encoded protein: CASSQDPGGLGGYTF.